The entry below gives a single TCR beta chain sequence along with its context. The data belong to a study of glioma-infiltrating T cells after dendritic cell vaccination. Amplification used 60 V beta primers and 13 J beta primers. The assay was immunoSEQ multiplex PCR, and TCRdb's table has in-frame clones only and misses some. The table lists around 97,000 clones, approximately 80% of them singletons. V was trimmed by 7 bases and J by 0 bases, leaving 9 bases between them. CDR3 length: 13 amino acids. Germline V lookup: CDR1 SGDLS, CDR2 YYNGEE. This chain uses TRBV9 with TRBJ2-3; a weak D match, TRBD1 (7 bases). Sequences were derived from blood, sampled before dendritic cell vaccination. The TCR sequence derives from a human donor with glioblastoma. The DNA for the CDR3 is TGTGCCAGCCAGGGGGGAAGCACAGATACGCAGTATTTT. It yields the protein CASQGGSTDTQYF.